Listed below are T cell receptor beta chains from one sample, sequenced in a study of technical replicates of blood from a handful of donors. Data came from immunoSEQ multiplex PCR; TCRdb stores just in-frame clones and leaves some out. The sample has some 71,000 clones; around 97% are singletons. The specimen sequenced was T cells isolated from PBMCs. These receptors originate from a human donor in good health. The CDR3 runs from the conserved cysteine through the conserved F or W. The D gene is left open where the match is weak. Clone size is stated in some rows and not others, as once, few, many or a class when expanded.

CDR3 length: 15; V gene: TRBV28; D gene: TRBD1; clone size: NA; J gene: TRBJ2-7; CDR3 protein: CASSNPRQGEDEQYF; CDR3 DNA: TGTGCCAGCAGTAACCCGCGACAGGGTGAGGACGAGCAGTACTTC
CDR3 length: 13; V gene: TRBV27; D gene: NA; clone size: NA; J gene: TRBJ1-2; CDR3 protein: CASSTGSQYGYTF; CDR3 DNA: TGTGCCAGCAGTACCGGGAGCCAATATGGCTACACCTTC
CDR3 length: 17; V gene: TRBV4-2; D gene: NA; clone size: NA; J gene: TRBJ1-4; CDR3 protein: CASSQGTALPTNEKLFF; CDR3 DNA: TGTGCCAGCAGCCAAGGGACAGCCCTACCAACTAATGAAAAACTGTTTTTT
CDR3 length: 15; V gene: TRBV5-1; D gene: NA; clone size: NA; J gene: TRBJ1-1; CDR3 protein: CASSFNPGGDTEAFF; CDR3 DNA: TGCGCCAGCAGCTTCAACCCTGGGGGGGACACTGAAGCTTTCTTT
CDR3 length: 12; V gene: TRBV27; D gene: NA; clone size: NA; J gene: TRBJ2-7; CDR3 protein: CASSYRDGEQYF; CDR3 DNA: TGTGCCAGCAGTTACCGGGATGGCGAGCAGTACTTC
CDR3 length: 13; V gene: TRBV6-5; D gene: TRBD1; clone size: NA; J gene: TRBJ1-6; CDR3 protein: CASSRQGDSPLHF; CDR3 DNA: TGTGCCAGCAGTCGACAGGGGGATTCACCCCTCCACTTT
CDR3 length: 16; V gene: TRBV11-2; D gene: TRBD1; clone size: NA; J gene: TRBJ1-1; CDR3 protein: CASSFSDRGSNTEAFF; CDR3 DNA: TGTGCCAGCAGCTTCTCCGACAGGGGCTCCAACACTGAAGCTTTCTTT
CDR3 length: 14; V gene: TRBV10-3; D gene: NA; clone size: NA; J gene: TRBJ2-1; CDR3 protein: CAITQRQLYNEQFF; CDR3 DNA: TGTGCCATCACTCAGCGGCAACTATACAATGAGCAGTTCTTC
CDR3 length: 15; V gene: TRBV19; D gene: TRBD1; clone size: NA; J gene: TRBJ2-7; CDR3 protein: CASSYDRAFSYEQYF; CDR3 DNA: TGTGCCAGTAGTTACGACAGGGCATTCTCCTACGAGCAGTACTTC
CDR3 length: 14; V gene: TRBV25-1; D gene: TRBD1; clone size: NA; J gene: TRBJ1-2; CDR3 protein: CASRAQGVGYGYTF; CDR3 DNA: TGTGCCAGCAGGGCACAGGGGGTGGGCTATGGCTACACCTTC
CDR3 length: 13; V gene: TRBV29-1; D gene: NA; clone size: NA; J gene: TRBJ2-1; CDR3 protein: CSVELPEINEQFF; CDR3 DNA: TGCAGCGTTGAACTCCCAGAAATAAATGAGCAGTTCTTC
CDR3 length: 14; V gene: TRBV19; D gene: NA; clone size: NA; J gene: TRBJ2-7; CDR3 protein: CASSTQLQGYEQYF; CDR3 DNA: TGTGCCAGTAGTACCCAACTACAGGGCTACGAGCAGTACTTC
CDR3 length: 13; V gene: TRBV15; D gene: NA; clone size: NA; J gene: TRBJ1-1; CDR3 protein: CATSTSIRDLSFF; CDR3 DNA: TGTGCCACCAGCACCTCGATCCGGGACTTATCTTTCTTT
CDR3 length: 15; V gene: TRBV5-6; D gene: NA; clone size: NA; J gene: TRBJ1-1; CDR3 protein: CASRLRATLNTEAFF; CDR3 DNA: TGTGCCAGCAGACTGCGGGCCACCCTGAACACTGAAGCTTTCTTT
CDR3 length: 13; V gene: TRBV4-1; D gene: NA; clone size: NA; J gene: TRBJ2-7; CDR3 protein: CASSQGDSYEQYF; CDR3 DNA: TGCGCCAGCAGCCAGGGCGACTCCTACGAGCAGTACTTC
CDR3 length: 14; V gene: TRBV6-5; D gene: TRBD2; clone size: NA; J gene: TRBJ2-1; CDR3 protein: CASSVTSGYNEQFF; CDR3 DNA: TGTGCCAGCAGCGTCACTAGCGGTTACAATGAGCAGTTCTTC
CDR3 length: 16; V gene: TRBV5-8; D gene: TRBD2; clone size: NA; J gene: TRBJ2-5; CDR3 protein: CASSLGLASANQTQYF; CDR3 DNA: TGTGCCAGCAGCTTGGGACTAGCGTCCGCCAATCAGACCCAGTACTTC
CDR3 length: 16; V gene: TRBV5-1; D gene: NA; clone size: NA; J gene: TRBJ1-4; CDR3 protein: CASSLLSGQPNEKLFF; CDR3 DNA: TGCGCCAGCAGCTTGCTATCAGGGCAACCTAATGAAAAACTGTTTTTT
CDR3 length: 14; V gene: TRBV29-1; D gene: NA; clone size: NA; J gene: TRBJ2-2; CDR3 protein: CSVGRLDDTGELFF; CDR3 DNA: TGCAGCGTTGGTAGACTAGATGACACCGGGGAGCTGTTTTTT
CDR3 length: 15; V gene: TRBV6-5; D gene: TRBD1; clone size: NA; J gene: TRBJ1-2; CDR3 protein: CASSPGSGGLDGYTF; CDR3 DNA: TGTGCCAGCAGTCCAGGTTCAGGGGGCCTTGATGGCTACACCTTC
CDR3 length: 14; V gene: TRBV12-5; D gene: TRBD1; clone size: NA; J gene: TRBJ1-5; CDR3 protein: CASGWGTGVRPQHF; CDR3 DNA: TGTGCTAGTGGTTGGGGGACAGGGGTACGGCCCCAGCATTTT
CDR3 length: 16; V gene: TRBV27; D gene: NA; clone size: NA; J gene: TRBJ1-1; CDR3 protein: CASSYSTTRFGTEAFF; CDR3 DNA: TGTGCCAGCAGCTACTCCACGACACGTTTTGGCACTGAAGCTTTCTTT
CDR3 length: 14; V gene: TRBV5-1; D gene: TRBD2; clone size: NA; J gene: TRBJ2-2; CDR3 protein: CASSGGRGTGELFF; CDR3 DNA: TGCGCCAGCAGCGGCGGGAGAGGCACCGGGGAGCTGTTTTTT
CDR3 length: 17; V gene: TRBV7-9; D gene: NA; clone size: NA; J gene: TRBJ2-1; CDR3 protein: CASSQDQRRTNYNEQFF; CDR3 DNA: TGTGCCAGCAGCCAAGATCAAAGGCGTACTAATTACAATGAGCAGTTCTTC
CDR3 length: 13; V gene: TRBV27; D gene: NA; clone size: NA; J gene: TRBJ2-5; CDR3 protein: CASSLSYGETQYF; CDR3 DNA: TGTGCCAGCAGTTTATCATACGGGGAGACCCAGTACTTC
CDR3 length: 16; V gene: TRBV9; D gene: NA; clone size: once; J gene: TRBJ1-6; CDR3 protein: CASSVAGVIGNSPLHF; CDR3 DNA: TGTGCCAGCAGCGTAGCAGGGGTGATAGGGAATTCACCCCTCCACTTT
CDR3 length: 14; V gene: TRBV9; D gene: TRBD1; clone size: NA; J gene: TRBJ2-7; CDR3 protein: CASSVGGQGDEQYF; CDR3 DNA: TGTGCCAGCAGCGTAGGGGGACAGGGCGACGAGCAGTACTTC
CDR3 length: 15; V gene: TRBV5-1; D gene: NA; clone size: NA; J gene: TRBJ1-3; CDR3 protein: CASSPYGSSGNTIYF; CDR3 DNA: TGCGCCAGCAGCCCATACGGGTCCTCTGGAAACACCATATATTTT
CDR3 length: 15; V gene: TRBV6-6; D gene: TRBD2; clone size: NA; J gene: TRBJ2-7; CDR3 protein: CASSYEVAGSYEQYF; CDR3 DNA: TGTGCCAGCAGTTACGAAGTAGCGGGATCCTACGAGCAGTACTTC
CDR3 length: 15; V gene: TRBV7-9; D gene: NA; clone size: NA; J gene: TRBJ1-2; CDR3 protein: CASSLAVTDFYGYTF; CDR3 DNA: TGTGCCAGCAGCTTAGCGGTAACTGACTTCTATGGCTACACCTTC
CDR3 length: 15; V gene: TRBV6-5; D gene: NA; clone size: NA; J gene: TRBJ1-1; CDR3 protein: CASSYSSIVNTEAFF; CDR3 DNA: TGTGCCAGCAGTTACAGTTCTATCGTGAACACTGAAGCTTTCTTT
CDR3 length: 17; V gene: TRBV10-3; D gene: TRBD2; clone size: NA; J gene: TRBJ2-7; CDR3 protein: CAISEKLGLAVSYEQYF; CDR3 DNA: TGTGCCATCAGTGAAAAATTAGGACTAGCGGTTTCCTACGAGCAGTACTTC
CDR3 length: 14; V gene: TRBV9; D gene: NA; clone size: NA; J gene: TRBJ2-3; CDR3 protein: CASSADLATDTQYF; CDR3 DNA: TGTGCCAGCAGCGCCGACTTAGCTACAGATACGCAGTATTTT
CDR3 length: 14; V gene: TRBV5-1; D gene: TRBD2; clone size: NA; J gene: TRBJ2-7; CDR3 protein: CASSISGSSYEQYF; CDR3 DNA: TGCGCCAGCAGCATTAGCGGGAGCTCCTACGAGCAGTACTTC
CDR3 length: 13; V gene: TRBV5-5; D gene: NA; clone size: once; J gene: TRBJ1-2; CDR3 protein: CASMVTGSYGYTF; CDR3 DNA: TGTGCCAGCATGGTTACAGGTTCCTATGGCTACACCTTC
CDR3 length: 15; V gene: TRBV6-1; D gene: TRBD1; clone size: NA; J gene: TRBJ2-2; CDR3 protein: CASRPGGVAVGELFF; CDR3 DNA: TGTGCCAGCAGACCAGGGGGAGTGGCGGTCGGGGAGCTGTTTTTT
CDR3 length: 16; V gene: TRBV10-3; D gene: NA; clone size: NA; J gene: TRBJ2-2; CDR3 protein: CAISELARGNTGELFF; CDR3 DNA: TGTGCCATCAGTGAGTTGGCTCGGGGTAACACCGGGGAGCTGTTTTTT
CDR3 length: 15; V gene: TRBV9; D gene: TRBD1; clone size: NA; J gene: TRBJ1-4; CDR3 protein: CASSVGGDREEKLFF; CDR3 DNA: TGTGCCAGCAGCGTAGGTGGGGACAGGGAGGAAAAACTGTTTTTT
CDR3 length: 10; V gene: TRBV2; D gene: NA; clone size: NA; J gene: TRBJ2-1; CDR3 protein: CASSLNEQFF; CDR3 DNA: TGTGCCAGCAGCCTCAATGAGCAGTTCTTC
CDR3 length: 11; V gene: TRBV5-6; D gene: NA; clone size: NA; J gene: TRBJ1-2; CDR3 protein: CASSASYGYTF; CDR3 DNA: TGTGCCAGCAGCGCTAGTTATGGCTACACCTTC
CDR3 length: 13; V gene: TRBV6-1; D gene: TRBD1; clone size: NA; J gene: TRBJ1-2; CDR3 protein: CASIPQGPYGYTF; CDR3 DNA: TGTGCCAGTATACCACAGGGGCCCTATGGCTACACCTTC
CDR3 length: 14; V gene: TRBV19; D gene: TRBD1; clone size: NA; J gene: TRBJ1-2; CDR3 protein: CASSMGQGARGYTF; CDR3 DNA: TGTGCCAGTAGTATGGGACAGGGGGCGCGTGGCTACACCTTC
CDR3 length: 14; V gene: TRBV13; D gene: NA; clone size: NA; J gene: TRBJ2-7; CDR3 protein: CASSLNRASYEQYF; CDR3 DNA: TGTGCCAGCAGCTTGAACAGGGCCTCCTACGAGCAGTACTTC
CDR3 length: 17; V gene: TRBV11-3; D gene: TRBD1; clone size: NA; J gene: TRBJ2-2; CDR3 protein: CASSLESTGANTGELFF; CDR3 DNA: TGTGCCAGCAGCTTAGAGTCAACAGGGGCGAACACCGGGGAGCTGTTTTTT
CDR3 length: 16; V gene: TRBV9; D gene: NA; clone size: NA; J gene: TRBJ1-4; CDR3 protein: CASSVSPRGTNEKLFF; CDR3 DNA: TGTGCCAGCAGCGTATCCCCCCGGGGGACTAATGAAAAACTGTTTTTT
CDR3 length: 16; V gene: TRBV28; D gene: NA; clone size: NA; J gene: TRBJ2-7; CDR3 protein: CASSRSFAGSSYEQYF; CDR3 DNA: TGTGCCAGCAGTCGGTCCTTCGCGGGGAGCTCCTACGAGCAGTACTTC
CDR3 length: 12; V gene: TRBV15; D gene: NA; clone size: once; J gene: TRBJ2-7; CDR3 protein: CATRDNSYEQYF; CDR3 DNA: TGTGCCACCAGGGACAATTCCTACGAGCAGTACTTC
CDR3 length: 17; V gene: TRBV11-2; D gene: NA; clone size: NA; J gene: TRBJ1-3; CDR3 protein: CASSLVYTGSSGNTIYF; CDR3 DNA: TGTGCCAGCAGCTTAGTTTACACAGGGAGCTCTGGAAACACCATATATTTT
CDR3 length: 14; V gene: TRBV11-2; D gene: TRBD1; clone size: NA; J gene: TRBJ2-7; CDR3 protein: CASSLAATGYEQYF; CDR3 DNA: TGTGCCAGCAGCTTAGCAGCGACAGGGTACGAGCAGTACTTC
CDR3 length: 15; V gene: TRBV28; D gene: TRBD1; clone size: NA; J gene: TRBJ2-7; CDR3 protein: CASSAGTASSYEQYF; CDR3 DNA: TGTGCCAGCAGTGCCGGGACAGCTAGCTCCTACGAGCAGTACTTC
CDR3 length: 14; V gene: TRBV4-1; D gene: NA; clone size: NA; J gene: TRBJ2-7; CDR3 protein: CASSQDLTEYEQYF; CDR3 DNA: TGCGCCAGCAGCCAAGATCTGACAGAGTACGAGCAGTACTTC
CDR3 length: 15; V gene: TRBV7-2; D gene: NA; clone size: NA; J gene: TRBJ2-5; CDR3 protein: CASSSRRAGAETQYF; CDR3 DNA: TGTGCCAGCAGCTCTAGGAGGGCGGGGGCAGAGACCCAGTACTTC
CDR3 length: 15; V gene: TRBV11-2; D gene: TRBD1; clone size: NA; J gene: TRBJ2-3; CDR3 protein: CASRDIRGQGHTQYF; CDR3 DNA: TGTGCCAGCCGGGATATAAGGGGACAGGGGCATACGCAGTATTTT
CDR3 length: 14; V gene: TRBV28; D gene: TRBD1; clone size: NA; J gene: TRBJ2-1; CDR3 protein: CASSLYRGHNEQFF; CDR3 DNA: TGTGCCAGCAGTTTATACAGGGGGCACAATGAGCAGTTCTTC
CDR3 length: 16; V gene: TRBV9; D gene: TRBD2; clone size: NA; J gene: TRBJ2-3; CDR3 protein: CASSVTGTRVSDTQYF; CDR3 DNA: TGTGCCAGCAGCGTCACCGGGACTAGAGTATCAGATACGCAGTATTTT
CDR3 length: 16; V gene: TRBV9; D gene: NA; clone size: NA; J gene: TRBJ2-1; CDR3 protein: CASSAGDYPPYNEQFF; CDR3 DNA: TGTGCCAGCAGCGCAGGGGACTACCCGCCGTACAATGAGCAGTTCTTC
CDR3 length: 16; V gene: TRBV5-1; D gene: NA; clone size: NA; J gene: TRBJ2-2; CDR3 protein: CASSWDGLSNTGELFF; CDR3 DNA: TGCGCCAGCAGTTGGGATGGACTGTCGAACACCGGGGAGCTGTTTTTT
CDR3 length: 16; V gene: TRBV6-4; D gene: NA; clone size: NA; J gene: TRBJ2-3; CDR3 protein: CASSKDSQGPTDTQYF; CDR3 DNA: TGTGCCAGCAGCAAGGACAGTCAAGGCCCCACAGATACGCAGTATTTT
CDR3 length: 15; V gene: TRBV5-4; D gene: TRBD2; clone size: NA; J gene: TRBJ2-5; CDR3 protein: CASSPLAGGQETQYF; CDR3 DNA: TGTGCCAGCAGCCCCCTAGCGGGAGGGCAAGAGACCCAGTACTTC